A selection of T cell receptor beta chains follows, all from one sample in a study of T-cell reconstitution after alpha-beta-depleted transplantation in children. TCRdb recomputed calls from the PCR reads with MiXCR, one row per CDR3 protein. This table has more than 200,000 distinct CDR3 sequences, under 30% appearing once. Sample: PBMCs, taken before TCRalphabeta/CD19-depleted stem cell transplant. Source of these receptors: a girl aged 2 to 10 with Fanconi anemia, due to receive a stem cell transplant. Each CDR3 is given with its conserved first and last residue.

TRBJ1-6 | TRBV20-1 | CSGQGVANSPLHF
TRBJ2-1 | TRBV11-1 | CASSLATGHNEQFF
TRBJ1-2 | TRBV29-1 | CSVEVGTSRHGYTF
TRBJ1-6 | TRBV28 | CASSLMADSPLHF
TRBJ1-1 | TRBV6-5 | CASTRLQGRTEAFF
TRBJ2-1 | TRBV7-2 | CASSLTTGTGVNEQFF
TRBJ1-3 | TRBV6-5 | CASSYSVSGNTIYF
TRBJ1-1 | TRBV28 | CASSDHRGTEAFF
TRBJ2-1 | TRBV10-3 | CAISIPGLAIGEQFF
TRBJ2-1 | TRBV5-1 | CASSLGLGGGLFDEQFF
TRBJ2-4 | TRBV28 | CASSPRTWNVLLAKNIQYF
TRBJ1-1 | TRBV7-9 | CASSFRTGGGSTEAFF
TRBJ2-5 | TRBV25-1 | CASSVPLAGQRAQETQYF
TRBJ2-3 | TRBV12-3/TRBV12-4 | CASSFRSGGNTDTQYF
TRBJ2-5 | TRBV7-8 | CASSLGGGASETQYF
TRBJ2-3 | TRBV7-6 | CASSLAPRGGSTDTQYF
TRBJ2-7 | TRBV18 | CASSPPGYGSSGRPYEQYF
TRBJ2-1 | TRBV29-1 | CSVDGQLSYNEQFF
TRBJ2-7 | TRBV24-1 | CATSNTGAYEQYF
TRBJ2-3 | TRBV25-1 | CASSLTGDTQYF
TRBJ2-3 | TRBV28 | CASSSPFTSGRPDTQYF
TRBJ1-6 | TRBV20-1 | CSARSGVGSPLHF
TRBJ2-3 | TRBV5-1 | CASSATRGSSTDTQYF
TRBJ2-1 | TRBV6-4 | CASKGGPKNEQFF
TRBJ1-2 | TRBV3-1 | CASSRGHKYGYTF
TRBJ2-7 | TRBV15 | CATSRSQVPYEQYF
TRBJ2-3 | TRBV29-1 | CSVDMGSTDTQYF
TRBJ2-5 | TRBV10-3 | CAIRVQETQYF
TRBJ2-7 | TRBV29-1 | CSAVDRSTYEQYF
TRBJ2-4 | TRBV25-1 | CASSDTNREAKNIQYF
TRBJ2-7 | TRBV7-2 | CASSLAPGQGRTYEQYF
TRBJ2-1 | TRBV2 | CASNDRQGDNEQFF
TRBJ2-3 | TRBV4-2 | CASKTSGRGTDTQYF
TRBJ2-7 | TRBV12-3/TRBV12-4 | CASSFAGGVYEQYF
TRBJ2-7 | TRBV20-1 | CSASGARSSYEQYF
TRBJ1-2 | TRBV6-1 | CASSEHNYGYTF
TRBJ1-2 | TRBV28 | CASSPGQGANYGYTF
TRBJ2-1 | TRBV10-3 | CAIRKDESSYNEQFF
TRBJ2-7 | TRBV5-1 | CASSLGTRVYEQYF
TRBJ2-2 | TRBV6-6 | CASSWGTEGELFF
TRBJ2-3 | TRBV27 | CASSLSSGGATDTQYF
TRBJ2-1 | TRBV25-1 | CASSDGTGFYNEQFF
TRBJ2-1 | TRBV29-1 | CSEWTGAYNEQFF
TRBJ2-2 | TRBV20-1 | CSATSGGADTGELFF
TRBJ2-5 | TRBV6-5 | CASSYMAGETQYF
TRBJ2-3 | TRBV28 | CASIRGGPRYTDTQYF
TRBJ1-1 | TRBV27 | CASSQHRGRPPTGNTEAFF
TRBJ2-1 | TRBV6-5 | CASSYSGTSGGSYNEQFF
TRBJ2-1 | TRBV18 | CASSPREGFTYNEQFF
TRBJ2-7 | TRBV27 | CASSLGDTDYEQYF
TRBJ1-5 | TRBV12-3/TRBV12-4 | CASSGGSNQPQHF
TRBJ1-2 | TRBV29-1 | CSVLFYGYTF
TRBJ2-7 | TRBV12-3/TRBV12-4 | CASSRPDTSSYEQYF
TRBJ2-3 | TRBV20-1 | CSEGPKLTTDTQYF
TRBJ1-5 | TRBV12-3/TRBV12-4 | CASSFSGSTNQPQHF